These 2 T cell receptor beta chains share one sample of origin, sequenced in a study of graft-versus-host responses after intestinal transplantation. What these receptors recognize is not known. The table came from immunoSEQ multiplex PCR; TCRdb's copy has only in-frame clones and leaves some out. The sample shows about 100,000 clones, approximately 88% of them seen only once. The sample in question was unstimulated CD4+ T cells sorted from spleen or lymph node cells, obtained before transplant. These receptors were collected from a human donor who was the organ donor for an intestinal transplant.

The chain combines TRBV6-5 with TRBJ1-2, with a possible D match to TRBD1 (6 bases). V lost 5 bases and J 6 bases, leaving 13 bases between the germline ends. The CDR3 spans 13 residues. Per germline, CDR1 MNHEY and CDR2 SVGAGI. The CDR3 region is CASSEAGADGYTF. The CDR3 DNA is TGTGCCAGCAGTGAAGCGGGGGCGGATGGCTACACCTTC.

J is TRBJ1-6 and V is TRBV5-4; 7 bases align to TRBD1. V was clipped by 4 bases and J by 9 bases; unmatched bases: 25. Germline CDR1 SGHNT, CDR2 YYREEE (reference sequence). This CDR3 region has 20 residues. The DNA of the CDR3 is TGTGCCAGCAGCCCCCTCCCCCCAACACAGGGGTCTGGAGGTAGTTCACCCCTCCACTTT. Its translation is CASSPLPPTQGSGGSSPLHF.